This T cell receptor beta chain was sequenced for a study of blood T cell repertoires in COVID-19. The overall study: COVID-19 samples collected from the United States, Italy and Spain covered acute and convalescent phases. PBMCs, B-cell-depleted T cells, or T cells were the source of the cDNA or gDNA that made up the material.

The germline gives CDR1 SGHNT, CDR2 YENEEA. The V gene end was trimmed by 4 bases and the J gene end by 3 bases; junction bases not matched to a gene: 7. The CDR3 is made up of 16 amino acids. Only in-frame clones appear in the TCRdb table, and some are missing; sequencing was by immunoSEQ multiplex PCR. The sample shows about 240,000 clones, approximately 85% of them seen only once. This clone was detected only a few times. In Seattle, patients joined the study during active infection and were tracked longitudinally. The sequenced sample was peripheral blood. The V gene is TRBV11-3, the J gene TRBJ2-1, with 9 bases identical to TRBD2. This clonotype was obtained from a man between 50 and 59 years old with COVID-19, enrolled during active disease. CDR3 sequence (DNA): TGTGCCAGCAGCTCTCTAAGCGGGGGGCACTACAATGAGCAGTTCTTC. It translates to CASSSLSGGHYNEQFF.